One and the same sample provided the 3 T cell receptor beta chains below, sequenced in a study of T cell clonotyping in hematopoietic cell transplantation (dated by TCRdb to the early 2020s). The sample's time point label is to be understood as: recipient sample about 28 days before transplant, after cytoreduction. Receptor amplification or capture employed the immunoSEQ multiplex PCR assay. In its TCRdb copy, this immuneACCESS table keeps in-frame sequences only and misses some clones. Where compared with another copy, unresolved V genes explain less than half of these, and the others have no known cause. The sample records 11,000 or so clones, 92% of which are singletons. The top ten constitute about 13% of the sample. The sequencing used peripheral blood mononuclear cells, collected before stem cell transplant. These receptors were collected from a woman aged 40 to 49 with acute myeloid leukemia. Some clones in this sample may be carry-over from other donors' samples.

The chain employs TRBV29-1 and TRBJ2-2, with 7 bases lining up with TRBD2. J gave up 7 bases and V 4 bases, and 9 bases lay outside the gene matches. CDR3 size: 14 residues. The germline gives CDR1 SQVTM, CDR2 ANQGSEA. In DNA, the CDR3 is TGCAGCGTTGCTGGGGGAGGGCGAGGCGGGGAGCTGTTTTTT. This sequence encodes CSVAGGGRGGELFF.

The V and J genes are TRBV4-3 and TRBJ1-4; D uncertain. This CDR3 region has 15 residues. V lost 6 bases, J lost 5 bases, and 16 bases lay in between. Germline loops: CDR1 LGHNA, CDR2 YSLEER. DNA for the CDR3: TGCGCCAGCAGAGATAATAACGATGGAAATGAAAAACTGTTTTTT. This translates into CASRDNNDGNEKLFF.

This rearrangement joins TRBV1 to TRBJ2-1; the table's D call, TRBD2, has no DNA check behind it. TRBV1 is tagged as a pseudogene. This CDR3 is 17 amino acids long. CDR3: CTSSQGTSGSLENEQFF. The CDR3 bases are TGCACCAGCAGCCAAGGGACTAGCGGGAGTCTGGAGAATGAGCAGTTCTTC.